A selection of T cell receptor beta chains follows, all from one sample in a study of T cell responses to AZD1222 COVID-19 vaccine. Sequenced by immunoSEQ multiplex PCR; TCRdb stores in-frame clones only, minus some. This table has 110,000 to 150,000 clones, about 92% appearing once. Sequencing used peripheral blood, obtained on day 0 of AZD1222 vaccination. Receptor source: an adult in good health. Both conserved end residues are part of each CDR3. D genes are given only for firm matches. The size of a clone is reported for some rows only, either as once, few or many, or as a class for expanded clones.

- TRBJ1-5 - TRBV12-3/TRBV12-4 TGTGCCAGCAGTCCACAGGACAATCAGCCCCAGCATTTT CASSPQDNQPQHF
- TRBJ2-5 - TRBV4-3 TGCGCCAGCAGCCAAGGTATTTGGGAGACCCAGTACTTC CASSQGIWETQYF
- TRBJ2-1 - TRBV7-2 TGTGCCAGCAGCCGGGACTCCTCAAGCAGTGAGCAGTTCTTC CASSRDSSSSEQFF
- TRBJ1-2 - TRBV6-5 TGTGCCAGCAGTTCCCCAGGGCCCTATGGCTACACCTTC CASSSPGPYGYTF
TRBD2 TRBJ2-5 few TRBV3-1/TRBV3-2 TGTGCCAGCAGCCCCAGGAGGCAGCGGGGTGGTGGGACCCAGTACTTC CASSPRRQRGGGTQYF
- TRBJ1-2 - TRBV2 TGTGCCAGCAGTGCGACAGGTACTCAGGACTATGGCTACACCTTC CASSATGTQDYGYTF
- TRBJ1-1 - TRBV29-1 TGCAGCGTTGAAGAATTTCCGGGCCGCGGGGGTGAAGCTTTCTTT CSVEEFPGRGGEAFF
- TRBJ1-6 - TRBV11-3 TGTGCCAGCAGCTTTGAACAAGGGGGGAATTCACCCCTCCACTTT CASSFEQGGNSPLHF
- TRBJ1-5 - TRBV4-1 TGCGCCAGCAGCCAAGACGGACCACCGGGTCAGCCCCAGCATTTT CASSQDGPPGQPQHF
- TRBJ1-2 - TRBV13 TGTGCCAGCAGCTTAGGCGGGGCCGTCTATGGCTACACCTTC CASSLGGAVYGYTF
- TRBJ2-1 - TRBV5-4 TGTGCCAGCAGCTCTCAGGGGGGTGGGGGGAATGAGCAGTTCTTC CASSSQGGGGNEQFF
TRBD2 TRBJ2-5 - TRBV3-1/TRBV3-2 TGTGCCAGCAGCCACTCTAGCGGGGGGGACCAAGAGACCCAGTACTTC CASSHSSGGDQETQYF
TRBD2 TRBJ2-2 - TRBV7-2 TGTGCCAGCAGCTTACGCGGGGGGGACGGTTGGATGTTTTTT CASSLRGGDGWMFF
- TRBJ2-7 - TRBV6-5 TGTGCCAGCAGTTACTCGGGCACCTCCTACGAGCAGTACTTC CASSYSGTSYEQYF
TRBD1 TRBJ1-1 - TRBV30 TGTGCCTGGAGCCAATACAGGGGGGTAGGGACTGAAGCTTTCTTT CAWSQYRGVGTEAFF
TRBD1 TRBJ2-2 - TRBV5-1 TGCGCCAGCAGCTCGGACAGGGGGCTCGGCGGGGAGCTGTTTTTT CASSSDRGLGGELFF
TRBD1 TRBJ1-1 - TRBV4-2 TGTGCCAGCAGCACCCTACAGGGGATATATAGCACTGAAGCTTTCTTT CASSTLQGIYSTEAFF
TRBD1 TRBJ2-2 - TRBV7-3 TGTGCCAGCAGCTTAAGTCCGGACAGGAGTTCGAACACCGGGGAGCTGTTTTTT CASSLSPDRSSNTGELFF
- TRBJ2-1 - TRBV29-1 TGCAGCGTTGAATCTGAACGGAATGAGCAGTTCTTC CSVESERNEQFF
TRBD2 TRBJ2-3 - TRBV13 TGTGCCAGCAGCTTGACTGGACTAGCGGTTAAGCCTAGCACAGATACGCAGTATTTT CASSLTGLAVKPSTDTQYF
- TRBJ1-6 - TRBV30 TGTGCCTGGAGTAGGACCCACCCTACGACTTTTAATTCACCCCTCCACTTT CAWSRTHPTTFNSPLHF
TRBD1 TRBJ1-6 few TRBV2 TGTGCCAGCAGCGACAAGACAGGGTCCTATAATTCACCCCTCCACTTT CASSDKTGSYNSPLHF
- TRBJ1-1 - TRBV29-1 TGCAGCGTTGAGGGCAGGGGTATAGGCCCTGAAGCTTTCTTT CSVEGRGIGPEAFF
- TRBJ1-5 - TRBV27 TGTGCCAGCAGTTTAAGAGGGGGGAGCAATCAGCCCCAGCATTTT CASSLRGGSNQPQHF
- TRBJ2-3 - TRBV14 TGTGCCAGCAGCCAAGCAGGAGATACGCAGTATTTT CASSQAGDTQYF
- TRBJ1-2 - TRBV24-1 TGTGCCACCAGTGATTCGGGGATCATCTATGGCTACACCTTC CATSDSGIIYGYTF
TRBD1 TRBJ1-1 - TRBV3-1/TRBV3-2 TGTGCCAGCAGCCAAGATCTCTTGGAGACAGGGTGGAACACTGAAGCTTTCTTT CASSQDLLETGWNTEAFF
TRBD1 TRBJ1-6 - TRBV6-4 TGTGCCAGCAGGGATAACAGGGGAGGATATAATTCACCCCTCCACTTT CASRDNRGGYNSPLHF
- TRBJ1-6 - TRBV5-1 TGCGCCAGCAGCTTGGATCCGGGTAAGGATTCACCCCTCCACTTT CASSLDPGKDSPLHF
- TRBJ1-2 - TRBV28 TGTGCCAGCTCCCGGGTAGGGGGACCCTATGGCTACACCTTC CASSRVGGPYGYTF
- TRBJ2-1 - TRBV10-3 TGTGCCATCAGTAGCGACAACTACAATGAGCAGTTCTTC CAISSDNYNEQFF
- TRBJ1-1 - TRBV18 TGTGCCAGCTCACGCACGTCGGACACTGAAGCTTTCTTT CASSRTSDTEAFF
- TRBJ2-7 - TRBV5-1 TGCGCCAGCAGCTATGACAGCTACGAGCAGTACTTC CASSYDSYEQYF
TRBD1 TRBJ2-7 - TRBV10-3 TGTGCCATCAGTGAGTCGACAGGGTCAGGCTACGAGCAGTACTTC CAISESTGSGYEQYF
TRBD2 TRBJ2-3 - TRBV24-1 TGTGCCACCAGTGTCCCTCCGGGACTAGCGGGGGGGCCTCCAGTCACAGATACGCAGTATTTT CATSVPPGLAGGPPVTDTQYF
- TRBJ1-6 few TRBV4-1 TGCGCCAGCAGCCAGTTACCGACCGGGCTTCGGGGGAATTCACCCCTCCACTTT CASSQLPTGLRGNSPLHF
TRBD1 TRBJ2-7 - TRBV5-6 TGTGCCAGCGGGCGACAGGGGGTCCTTGCCTCCTACGAGCAGTACTTC CASGRQGVLASYEQYF
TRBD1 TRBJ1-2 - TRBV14 TGTGCCAGCAGGGGACAGCCACCCTATGGCTACACCTTC CASRGQPPYGYTF
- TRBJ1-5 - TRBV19 TGTGCCAGTAGCGGAGCACAGAGGCAGCCCCAGCATTTT CASSGAQRQPQHF
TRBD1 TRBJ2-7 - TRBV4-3 TGCGCCAGCAGCCATATCCGGGACAGGTTCTACGAGCAGTACTTC CASSHIRDRFYEQYF
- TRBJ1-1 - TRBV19 TGTGCCAGTAGTATAGATTGGGCAGGGCGCACTGAAGCTTTCTTT CASSIDWAGRTEAFF
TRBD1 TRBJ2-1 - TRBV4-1 TGCGCCAGCAGCCAGGCTATAACAGGGGGATGGTTCTTC CASSQAITGGWFF
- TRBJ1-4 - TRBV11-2 TGTGCCAGCAGCGAAAGCCCTTCTATTAATGAAAAACTGTTTTTT CASSESPSINEKLFF
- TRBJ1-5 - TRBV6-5 TGTGCCAGCAGCCCGACATACTCTAGCAATCAGCCCCAGCATTTT CASSPTYSSNQPQHF
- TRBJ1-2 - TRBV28 TGTGCCAGCAAGCGGGACCCCACCTATGGCTACACCTTC CASKRDPTYGYTF
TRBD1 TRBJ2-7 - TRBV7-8 TGTGCCAGCACCAGGACAGGGGGAGCCCACGAGCAGTACTTC CASTRTGGAHEQYF
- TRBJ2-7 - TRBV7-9 TGTGCCAGCAGCCCCAGGGTGGCCTCCTACGAGCAGTACTTC CASSPRVASYEQYF
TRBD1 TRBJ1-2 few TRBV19 TGTGCCAGTAGTTTTCTCTTGGGACAGGGGGCGGATGGCTACACCTTC CASSFLLGQGADGYTF
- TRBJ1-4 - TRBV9 TGTGCCAGCAGCCCGGGGAGGTGGGAGGACGAAAAACTGTTTTTT CASSPGRWEDEKLFF
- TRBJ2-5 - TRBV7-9 TGTGCCAGCAGCTCGTACCCACAAGAGGGGTGGCAAGAGACCCAGTACTTC CASSSYPQEGWQETQYF
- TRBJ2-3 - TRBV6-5 TGTGCCAGCAGTTACTCTACGGGCACAGATACGCAGTATTTT CASSYSTGTDTQYF
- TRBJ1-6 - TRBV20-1 TGCAGTGCAACGGTTTCACCCCTCCACTTT CSATVSPLHF
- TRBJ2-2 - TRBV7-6 TGTGCCAGCAGCTTAGTTGGGGGCGCCAGCGGGGAGCTGTTTTTT CASSLVGGASGELFF